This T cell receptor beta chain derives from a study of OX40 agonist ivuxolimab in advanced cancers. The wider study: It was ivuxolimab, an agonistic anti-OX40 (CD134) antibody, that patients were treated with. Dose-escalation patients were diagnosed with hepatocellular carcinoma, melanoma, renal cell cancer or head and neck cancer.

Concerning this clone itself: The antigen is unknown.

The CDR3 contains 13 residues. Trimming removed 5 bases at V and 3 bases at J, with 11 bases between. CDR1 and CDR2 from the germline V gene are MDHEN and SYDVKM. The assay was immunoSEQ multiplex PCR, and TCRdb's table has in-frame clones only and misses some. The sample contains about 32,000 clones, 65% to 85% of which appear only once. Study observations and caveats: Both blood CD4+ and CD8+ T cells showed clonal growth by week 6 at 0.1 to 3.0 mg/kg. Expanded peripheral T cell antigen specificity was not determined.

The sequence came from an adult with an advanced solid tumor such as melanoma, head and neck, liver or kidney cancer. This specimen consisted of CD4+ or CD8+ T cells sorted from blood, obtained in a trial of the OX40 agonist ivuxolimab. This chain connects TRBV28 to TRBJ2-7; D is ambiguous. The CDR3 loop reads CASSRTELYEQYF. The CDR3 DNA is TGTGCCAGCAGTCGGACGGAGCTCTACGAGCAGTACTTC.